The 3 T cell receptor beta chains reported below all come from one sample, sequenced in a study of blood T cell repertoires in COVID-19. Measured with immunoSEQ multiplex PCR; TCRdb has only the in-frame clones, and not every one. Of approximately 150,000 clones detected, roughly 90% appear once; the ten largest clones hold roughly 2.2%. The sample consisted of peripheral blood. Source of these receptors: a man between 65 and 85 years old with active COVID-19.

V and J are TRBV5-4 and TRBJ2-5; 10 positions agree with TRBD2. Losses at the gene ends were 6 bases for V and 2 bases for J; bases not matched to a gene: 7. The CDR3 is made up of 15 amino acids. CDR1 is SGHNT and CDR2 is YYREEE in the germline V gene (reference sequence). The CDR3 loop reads CASTRTSGPQETQYF. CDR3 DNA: TGTGCCAGCACCAGGACTAGCGGTCCACAAGAGACCCAGTACTTC.

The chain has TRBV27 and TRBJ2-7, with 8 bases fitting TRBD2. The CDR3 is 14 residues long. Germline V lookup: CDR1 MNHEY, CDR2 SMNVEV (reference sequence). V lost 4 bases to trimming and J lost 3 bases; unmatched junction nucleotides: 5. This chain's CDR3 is CASSSSGRIYEQYF. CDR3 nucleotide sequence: TGTGCCAGCAGTTCCAGCGGGAGAATCTACGAGCAGTACTTC.

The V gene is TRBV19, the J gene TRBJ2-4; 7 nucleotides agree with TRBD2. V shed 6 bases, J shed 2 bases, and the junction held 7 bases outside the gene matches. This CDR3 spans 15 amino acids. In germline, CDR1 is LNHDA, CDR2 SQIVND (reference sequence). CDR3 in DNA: TGTGCCAGTAGACATTCGGGGGGAACCAAAAACATTCAGTACTTC. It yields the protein CASRHSGGTKNIQYF.